These T cell receptor beta chains were read from a single sample in a study of PD-1 blockade in classical Hodgkin lymphoma. The data were produced by immunoSEQ multiplex PCR, yet TCRdb's version contains in-frame clones alone and is incomplete. This sample has about 61,000 clones, with around 89% found just once. This sample comprised peripheral blood mononuclear cells (PBMCs), obtained at baseline. The receptors were gathered from a human donor with classical Hodgkin lymphoma. The CDR3 runs from the conserved cysteine through the conserved F or W. D genes are given only for firm matches. Rows may omit the clone size; those that give it use once, few, many or a size class.

clone_size,v_call,d_call,j_call,cdr3_length,cdr3_nt,cdr3_aa
.,TRBV27,.,TRBJ1-1,17,TGTGCCAGCAGTCCCTGGACAGTTTATTTTATGAACACTGAAGCTTTCTTT,CASSPWTVYFMNTEAFF
.,TRBV10-2,.,TRBJ1-1,12,TGCGCCAGCAGAGTGGGTGACACTGAAGCTTTCTTT,CASRVGDTEAFF
.,TRBV18,.,TRBJ1-1,17,TGTGCCAGCTTACCTCGGGCCCAAATCGAGGGATGGACTGAAGCTTTCTTT,CASLPRAQIEGWTEAFF
few,TRBV19,.,TRBJ1-2,12,TGTGCCAGTACCTACGGCCCTTGGGGCTACACCTTC,CASTYGPWGYTF
.,TRBV25-1,.,TRBJ2-2,14,TGTGCCAGCAGCAGAGGGACCTACACCGGGGAGCTGTTTTTT,CASSRGTYTGELFF
.,TRBV6-5,TRBD1,TRBJ1-2,15,TGTGCCAGCAGCCAACCACTGACAGGGGGCGACGGCTACACCTTC,CASSQPLTGGDGYTF
.,TRBV5-1,TRBD1,TRBJ2-6,14,TGCGCCACCAATACAGGGGCCGGGGCCAACGTCCTGACTTTC,CATNTGAGANVLTF
.,TRBV5-4,TRBD2,TRBJ2-5,13,TGTGCCTTCCGGGAGGGGCCGCCTCAGGCCCAGTACTTC,CAFREGPPQAQYF
.,TRBV7-2,.,TRBJ1-2,15,TGTGCCAGCAGCTCAGCAGGAATACCTAACTATGGCTACACCTTC,CASSSAGIPNYGYTF
few,TRBV2,.,TRBJ1-3,13,TGTGCCATTTACAGGTTCTCTGGAAACACCATATATTTT,CAIYRFSGNTIYF
.,TRBV9,.,TRBJ2-1,12,TGTGCCAGCACCAGTAGAGGCAGAGAGCAGTTCTTC,CASTSRGREQFF
few,TRBV7-6,.,TRBJ2-2,13,TGTGCCAGCAGCTTAGACAGGACCGGGGAGCTGTTTTTT,CASSLDRTGELFF
.,TRBV10-3,.,TRBJ2-2,15,TGTGCCACCATGGGAGGGGGAAGGAACACCGGGGAGCTGTTTTTT,CATMGGGRNTGELFF
.,TRBV2,.,TRBJ2-7,14,TGTGCCAGCAGCCGAGCCGGGACTCCCTACGAGCAGTACTTC,CASSRAGTPYEQYF
.,TRBV2,.,TRBJ2-7,13,TGTGCCAGCAGTGTAGGGCTAGGCTACGAGCAGTACTTC,CASSVGLGYEQYF
.,TRBV27,.,TRBJ2-7,14,TGTGCCAGCAGTTTGGGGGCCCTGGGCTACGAGCAGTACTTC,CASSLGALGYEQYF
.,TRBV6-5,.,TRBJ1-3,14,TGTGCCAGCGGACAACAGAGCTCTGGAAACACCATATATTTT,CASGQQSSGNTIYF
.,TRBV14,TRBD1,TRBJ1-2,16,TGTGCCAGCAGCCAAGGGGGGTTACAGGGGAGCTATGGCTACACCTTC,CASSQGGLQGSYGYTF
once,TRBV6-6,.,TRBJ2-7,12,TGTGCCAGCAGTTACTCCTTGGACGAGCAGTACTTC,CASSYSLDEQYF
.,TRBV5-4,TRBD1,TRBJ1-3,15,TGTGCCAGCAGCAGCAAGACAGGGGCTCCAAACACCATATATTTT,CASSSKTGAPNTIYF
.,TRBV7-9,TRBD1,TRBJ2-7,18,TGTGCCAGCAGCTCGGTTTGGGACAGGGGGCCCCCTCGGGACGAGCAGTACTTC,CASSSVWDRGPPRDEQYF
.,TRBV18,.,TRBJ2-6,13,TGTGCCAGCTCACCCGGTGGGGCCAACGTCCTGACTTTC,CASSPGGANVLTF
.,TRBV5-6,TRBD1,TRBJ2-5,13,TGTGCCAGCAGCACGATCGGGACAGGGACCCAGTACTTC,CASSTIGTGTQYF
.,TRBV6-1,.,TRBJ1-1,15,TGTGCCAGCATCAGCCAAGGTGATGCGTACACTGAAGCTTTCTTT,CASISQGDAYTEAFF
.,TRBV5-4,.,TRBJ2-5,14,TGTGCCAGCAGCTTACGGGACCCCTGGGAGACCCAGTACTTC,CASSLRDPWETQYF
.,TRBV25-1,.,TRBJ2-1,11,TGTGCCAGCGCCAGGGGTCCTGAGCAGTTCTTC,CASARGPEQFF
.,TRBV28,TRBD1,TRBJ1-5,15,TGTGCCAGCAGACCCCAGGGGGCGTCTAACCAGCCCCAGCATTTT,CASRPQGASNQPQHF
.,TRBV25-1,.,TRBJ1-1,17,TGTGCCAGCAGTGAATTTCCACCGGGACACATTCCCACTGAAGCTTTCTTT,CASSEFPPGHIPTEAFF
few,TRBV7-8,.,TRBJ1-2,14,TGTGCCAGCAGCTTGTCGGACGGAGAGTATGGCTACACCTTC,CASSLSDGEYGYTF
.,TRBV6-4,.,TRBJ1-5,16,TGTGCCAGCAGGCGAGAGGATCAGTGTGAGGATCAGCCCCAGCATTTT,CASRREDQCEDQPQHF
.,TRBV4-1,.,TRBJ1-4,15,TGCGCCAGCAGCCCCCAGGGGCAGCTTAATGAAAAACTGTTTTTT,CASSPQGQLNEKLFF
.,TRBV6-5,TRBD1,TRBJ1-3,15,TGTGCCAGCAGTAGACAGGGAAACTCTGGAAACACCATATATTTT,CASSRQGNSGNTIYF
.,TRBV2,.,TRBJ2-7,13,TGTGCCAGCAGTGACAGGGTAAGCTACGAGCAGTACTTC,CASSDRVSYEQYF
.,TRBV6-5,.,TRBJ1-5,13,TGTGCCAGCAGTGAAGCGCAGGGTCAGCCCCAGCATTTT,CASSEAQGQPQHF
.,TRBV13,.,TRBJ2-7,14,TGTGCCAGCAGCTTCCAGGGTCTCTCCTACGAGCAGTACTTC,CASSFQGLSYEQYF
.,TRBV7-9,TRBD1,TRBJ1-1,18,TGTGCCAGCAGCTTAGCCAGACAGGGGGAGGATCTGAACACTGAAGCTTTCTTT,CASSLARQGEDLNTEAFF
.,TRBV4-1,.,TRBJ2-3,13,TGCGCCAGCAGCCAAGGTCGCACAGATACGCAGTATTTT,CASSQGRTDTQYF
.,TRBV6-1,.,TRBJ2-1,12,TGTGCCAGCAGTGTACAGGGCCGAGAGCAGTTCTTC,CASSVQGREQFF
.,TRBV6-5,.,TRBJ2-6,14,TGTGCCAGCAGTTACTCCCCCTGGGCCAACGTCCTGACTTTC,CASSYSPWANVLTF
once,TRBV6-5,TRBD1,TRBJ2-1,16,TGTGCCAGCAGTTACTCGACGGGACAGGGCTACAATGAGCAGTTCTTC,CASSYSTGQGYNEQFF
.,TRBV27,TRBD2,TRBJ2-7,15,TGTGCCAGCAGTTCCCTAGCGGGGGGGTTTTACGAGCAGTACTTC,CASSSLAGGFYEQYF
.,TRBV5-8,TRBD1,TRBJ1-4,16,TGTGCCAGCAGCCCACAGGGGGGGGCAACTAATGAAAAACTGTTTTTT,CASSPQGGATNEKLFF
.,TRBV6-5,.,TRBJ2-7,14,TGTGCCAGCAGTTACCAGGACTGGGGCTACGAGCAGTACTTC,CASSYQDWGYEQYF
.,TRBV28,TRBD1,TRBJ2-5,14,TGTGCCAGCAGTCTAGGGGGCTGGGGGAAGACCCAGTACTTC,CASSLGGWGKTQYF
few,TRBV6-5,.,TRBJ2-7,12,TGTGCCAGCAGCCCCACTATTTCCGAGCAGTACTTC,CASSPTISEQYF
.,TRBV9,TRBD1,TRBJ2-1,15,TGTGCCAGCAGCGTAGGACAGGGGGCGTCGGATGAGCAGTTCTTC,CASSVGQGASDEQFF
.,TRBV27,.,TRBJ1-6,15,TGTGCCAGCAGTTTATCGGTAGGATTAAATTCACCCCTCCACTTT,CASSLSVGLNSPLHF
.,TRBV28,.,TRBJ1-1,15,TGTGCCAGCAGTTTAGGCAGGCGGATGAGCACTGAAGCTTTCTTT,CASSLGRRMSTEAFF
.,TRBV9,.,TRBJ1-1,21,TGTGCCAGCAGCGTAGGTACAGGCTTTACCCAACGGGGGACGTTGAACACTGAAGCTTTCTTT,CASSVGTGFTQRGTLNTEAFF
.,TRBV11-3,.,TRBJ2-1,14,TGTGCCAGCAGCTTAGGGGACGGGATAAATGAGCAGTTCTTC,CASSLGDGINEQFF
once,TRBV14,.,TRBJ1-2,12,TGTGCCAGCAGCCAAGCCCTCTATGGCTACACCTTC,CASSQALYGYTF
.,TRBV7-9,.,TRBJ2-5,14,TGTGCCAGCAGTCGGTCCCAGGGGCGGGAGACCCAGTACTTC,CASSRSQGRETQYF
.,TRBV6-5,TRBD1,TRBJ2-1,15,TGTGCCAGCAGCAAACGGGGGACAGGGAGTAATGAGCAGTTCTTC,CASSKRGTGSNEQFF
few,TRBV29-1,.,TRBJ1-1,14,TGCAGCGTTGCTGGACGCCTTGCCGACACTGAAGCTTTCTTT,CSVAGRLADTEAFF